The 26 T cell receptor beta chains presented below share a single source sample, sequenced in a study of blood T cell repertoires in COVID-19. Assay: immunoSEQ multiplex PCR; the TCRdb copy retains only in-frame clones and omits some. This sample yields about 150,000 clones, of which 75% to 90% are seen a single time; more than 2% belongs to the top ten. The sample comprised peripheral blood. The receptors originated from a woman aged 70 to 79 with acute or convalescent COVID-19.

CDR3 protein: CASSIGLGAGVPQHF. The CDR3 nucleotides are TGTGCCAGTAGTATAGGATTGGGGGCAGGGGTACCCCAGCATTTT. V and J are TRBV19 and TRBJ1-5, with TRBD1 as a possible D gene (6 bases). Trimming removed 1 base at V and 10 bases at J, with 17 bases between. CDR1 LNHDA and CDR2 SQIVND come from the germline V gene (reference sequence). This CDR3 spans 15 amino acids.

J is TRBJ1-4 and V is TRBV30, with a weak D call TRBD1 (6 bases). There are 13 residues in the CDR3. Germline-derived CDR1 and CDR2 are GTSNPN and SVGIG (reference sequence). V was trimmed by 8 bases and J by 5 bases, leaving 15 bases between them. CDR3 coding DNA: TGTGCCCAAGACAGGACTGGCAATGAAAAACTGTTTTTT. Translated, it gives CAQDRTGNEKLFF.

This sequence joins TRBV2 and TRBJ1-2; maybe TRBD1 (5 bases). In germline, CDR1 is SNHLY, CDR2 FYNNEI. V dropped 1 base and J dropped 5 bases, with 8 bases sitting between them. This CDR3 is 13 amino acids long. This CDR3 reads CASSEVTAYGYTF. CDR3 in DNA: TGTGCCAGCAGTGAAGTGACAGCGTATGGCTACACCTTC.

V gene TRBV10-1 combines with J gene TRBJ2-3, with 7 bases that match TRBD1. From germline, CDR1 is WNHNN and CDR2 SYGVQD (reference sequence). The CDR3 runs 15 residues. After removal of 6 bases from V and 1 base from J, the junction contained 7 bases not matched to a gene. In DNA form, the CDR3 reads TGCGCCAGCAGCCGACAGGGCCGAGGCACAGATACGCAGTATTTT. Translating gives CASSRQGRGTDTQYF.

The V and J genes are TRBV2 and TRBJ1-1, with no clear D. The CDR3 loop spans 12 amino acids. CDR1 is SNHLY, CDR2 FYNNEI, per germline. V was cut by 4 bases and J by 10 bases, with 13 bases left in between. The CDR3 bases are TGTGCCAGCAGTGCGGAGGGTCTTGTAGCTTTCTTT. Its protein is CASSAEGLVAFF.

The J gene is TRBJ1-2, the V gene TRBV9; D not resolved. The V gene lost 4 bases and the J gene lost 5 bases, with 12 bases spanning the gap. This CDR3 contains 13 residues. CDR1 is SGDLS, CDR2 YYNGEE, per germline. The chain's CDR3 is CASSPQFGYGYTF. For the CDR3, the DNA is TGTGCCAGCAGCCCCCAATTCGGGTATGGCTACACCTTC.

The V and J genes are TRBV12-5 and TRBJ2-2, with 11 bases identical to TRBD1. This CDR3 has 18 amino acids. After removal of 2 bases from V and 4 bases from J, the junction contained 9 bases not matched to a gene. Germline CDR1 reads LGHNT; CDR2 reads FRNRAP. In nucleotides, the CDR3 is TGTGCTAGTGGTTTGTTGAGAACCGGGACAGGGGGCACCGGGGAGCTGTTTTTT. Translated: CASGLLRTGTGGTGELFF.

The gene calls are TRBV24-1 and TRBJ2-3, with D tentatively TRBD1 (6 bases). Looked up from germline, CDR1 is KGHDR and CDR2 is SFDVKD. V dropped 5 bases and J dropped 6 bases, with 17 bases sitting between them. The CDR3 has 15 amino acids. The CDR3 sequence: CATSGDTVWGDTQYF. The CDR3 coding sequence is TGTGCCACCAGTGGGGACACGGTATGGGGGGATACGCAGTATTTT.

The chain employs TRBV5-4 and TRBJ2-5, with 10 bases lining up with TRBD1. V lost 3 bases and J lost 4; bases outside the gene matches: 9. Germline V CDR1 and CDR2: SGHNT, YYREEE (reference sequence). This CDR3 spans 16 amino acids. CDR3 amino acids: CASSSGQGIPRETQYF. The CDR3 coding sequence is TGTGCCAGCAGCTCGGGACAGGGGATCCCCCGAGAGACCCAGTACTTC.

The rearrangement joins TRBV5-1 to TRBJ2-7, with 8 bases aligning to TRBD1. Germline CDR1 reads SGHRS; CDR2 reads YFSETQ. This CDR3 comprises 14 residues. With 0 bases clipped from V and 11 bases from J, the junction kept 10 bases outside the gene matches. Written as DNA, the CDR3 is TGCGCCAGCAGCTTGGGGGCAGGGGGCGGGGTGGAGTACTTC. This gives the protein CASSLGAGGGVEYF. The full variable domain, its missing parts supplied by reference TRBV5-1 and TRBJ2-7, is KAGVTQTPRYLIKTRGQQVTLSCSPISGHRSVSWYQQTPGQGLQFLFEYFSETQRNKGNFPGRFSGRQFSNSRSEMNVSTLELGDSALYLCASSLGAGGGVEYFGPGTRLTVT.

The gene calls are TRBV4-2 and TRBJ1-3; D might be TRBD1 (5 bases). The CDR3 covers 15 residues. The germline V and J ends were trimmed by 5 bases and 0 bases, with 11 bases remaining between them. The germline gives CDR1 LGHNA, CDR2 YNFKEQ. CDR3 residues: CASSERQSSGNTIYF. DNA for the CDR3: TGTGCCAGCAGCGAGCGACAGAGCTCTGGAAACACCATATATTTT.

The DNA for the CDR3 is TGTGCCAGCAGTCCCCGAGTTGGACAGGGGTTAGGGACCGGGGAGCTGTTTTTT. This translates into CASSPRVGQGLGTGELFF. The genes are TRBV6-6 and TRBJ2-2; TRBD1 aligns across 9 bases. Germline loops: CDR1 MNHNY, CDR2 SVGAGI (reference sequence). The CDR3 totals 18 residues. V lost 5 bases to trimming and J lost 5 bases; unmatched junction nucleotides: 15.

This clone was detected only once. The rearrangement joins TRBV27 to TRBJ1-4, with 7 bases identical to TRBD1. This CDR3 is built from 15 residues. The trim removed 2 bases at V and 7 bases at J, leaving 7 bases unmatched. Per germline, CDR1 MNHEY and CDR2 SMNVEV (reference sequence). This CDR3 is CASSLRGRGTEKLFF. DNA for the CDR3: TGTGCCAGCAGTTTACGCGGCAGGGGGACTGAAAAACTGTTTTTT.

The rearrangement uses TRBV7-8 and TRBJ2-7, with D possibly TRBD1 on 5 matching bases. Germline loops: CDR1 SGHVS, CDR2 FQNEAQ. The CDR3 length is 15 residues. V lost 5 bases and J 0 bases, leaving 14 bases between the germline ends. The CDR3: CASSPYQGPSYEQYF. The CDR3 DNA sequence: TGTGCCAGCAGCCCCTATCAGGGTCCCTCCTACGAGCAGTACTTC.

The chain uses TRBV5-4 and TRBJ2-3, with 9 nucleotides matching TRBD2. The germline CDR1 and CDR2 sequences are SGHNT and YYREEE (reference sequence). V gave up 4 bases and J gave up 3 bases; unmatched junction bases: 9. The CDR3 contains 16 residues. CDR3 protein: CASSRHRLAETDTQYF. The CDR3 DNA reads TGTGCCAGCAGCCGGCACCGACTAGCGGAAACAGATACGCAGTATTTT.

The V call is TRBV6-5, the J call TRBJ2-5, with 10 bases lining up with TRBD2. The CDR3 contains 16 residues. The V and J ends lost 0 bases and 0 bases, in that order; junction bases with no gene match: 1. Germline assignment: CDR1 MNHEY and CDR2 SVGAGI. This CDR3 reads CASSYSSGGYQETQYF. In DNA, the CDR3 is TGTGCCAGCAGTTACTCTAGCGGGGGGTACCAAGAGACCCAGTACTTC.

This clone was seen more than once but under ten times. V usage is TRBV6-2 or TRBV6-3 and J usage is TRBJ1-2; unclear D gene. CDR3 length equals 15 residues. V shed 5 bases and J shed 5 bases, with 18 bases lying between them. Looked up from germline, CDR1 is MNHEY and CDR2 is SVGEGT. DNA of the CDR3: TGTGCCAGCAGTACCCCCGGGGTAGGGCCTTATGGCTACACCTTC. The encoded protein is CASSTPGVGPYGYTF.

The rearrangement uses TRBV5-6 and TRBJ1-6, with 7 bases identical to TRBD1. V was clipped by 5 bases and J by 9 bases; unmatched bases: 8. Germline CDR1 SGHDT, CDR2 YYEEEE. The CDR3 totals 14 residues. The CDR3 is CASSRTGAVSPLHF. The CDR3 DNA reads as TGTGCCAGCAGTCGAACAGGGGCGGTTTCACCCCTCCACTTT.

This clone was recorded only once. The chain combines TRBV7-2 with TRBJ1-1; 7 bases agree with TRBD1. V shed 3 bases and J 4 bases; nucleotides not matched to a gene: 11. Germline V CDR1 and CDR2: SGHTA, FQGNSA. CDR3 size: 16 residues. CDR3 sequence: CASSFSGTVLFTEAFF. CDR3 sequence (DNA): TGTGCCAGCAGCTTCTCCGGGACAGTTCTATTCACTGAAGCTTTCTTT.

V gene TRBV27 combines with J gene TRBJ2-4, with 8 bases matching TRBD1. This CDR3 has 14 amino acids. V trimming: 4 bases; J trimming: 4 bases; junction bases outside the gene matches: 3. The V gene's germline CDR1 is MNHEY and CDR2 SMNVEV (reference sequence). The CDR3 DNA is TGTGCCAGCAGTTCTCGGGACAGGAAAAACATTCAGTACTTC. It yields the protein CASSSRDRKNIQYF.

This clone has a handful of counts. The CDR3 protein is CASSYSRGQMNTEAFF. The CDR3 DNA follows: TGTGCCAGCAGTTACTCCAGGGGACAGATGAACACTGAAGCTTTCTTT. This chain connects TRBV6-2 or TRBV6-3 to TRBJ1-1; 7 bases map to TRBD1. V lost 0 bases, J lost 0 bases, and 4 bases stayed unmatched. CDR1 and CDR2 (germline): MNHEY, SVGEGT. The length of the CDR3 is 16 residues.

DNA of the CDR3: TGTGCCAGCAGCACAGGGTTGGGCTATGGCTACACCTTC. This gives the protein CASSTGLGYGYTF. The rearrangement links TRBV28 to TRBJ1-2; tentatively, D is TRBD1 (6 bases). Germline assignment: CDR1 MDHEN and CDR2 SYDVKM. V was shortened by 6 bases and J by 4 bases, with 12 bases between the two germline ends. The CDR3 extends over 13 amino acids.

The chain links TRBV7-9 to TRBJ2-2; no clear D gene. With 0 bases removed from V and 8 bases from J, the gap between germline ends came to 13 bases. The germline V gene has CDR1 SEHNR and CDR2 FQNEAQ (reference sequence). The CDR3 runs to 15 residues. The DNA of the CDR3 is TGTGCCAGCAGCTTAGCGGAGCGTGTTCGAGGGGAGCTGTTTTTT. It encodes CASSLAERVRGELFF.

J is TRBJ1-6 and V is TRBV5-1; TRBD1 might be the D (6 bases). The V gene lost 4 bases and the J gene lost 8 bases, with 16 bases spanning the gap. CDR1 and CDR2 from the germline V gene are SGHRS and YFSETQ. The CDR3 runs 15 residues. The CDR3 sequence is CASSLGAGHDSPLHF. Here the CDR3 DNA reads TGCGCCAGCAGCCTCGGAGCGGGACACGATTCACCCCTCCACTTT.

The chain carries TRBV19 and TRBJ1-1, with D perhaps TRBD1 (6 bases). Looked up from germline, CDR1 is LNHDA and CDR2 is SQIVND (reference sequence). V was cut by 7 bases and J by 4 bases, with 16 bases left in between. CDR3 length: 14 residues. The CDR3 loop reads CASTHGGAGTEAFF. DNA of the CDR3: TGTGCCAGTACGCACGGGGGGGCCGGCACTGAAGCTTTCTTT.

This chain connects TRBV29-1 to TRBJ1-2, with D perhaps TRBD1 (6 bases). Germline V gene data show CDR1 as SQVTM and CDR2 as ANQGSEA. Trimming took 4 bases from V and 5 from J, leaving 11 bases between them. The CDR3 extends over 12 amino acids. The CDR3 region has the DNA TGCAGCGTTGGGCAGGGGATGTATGGCTACACCTTC. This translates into CSVGQGMYGYTF.